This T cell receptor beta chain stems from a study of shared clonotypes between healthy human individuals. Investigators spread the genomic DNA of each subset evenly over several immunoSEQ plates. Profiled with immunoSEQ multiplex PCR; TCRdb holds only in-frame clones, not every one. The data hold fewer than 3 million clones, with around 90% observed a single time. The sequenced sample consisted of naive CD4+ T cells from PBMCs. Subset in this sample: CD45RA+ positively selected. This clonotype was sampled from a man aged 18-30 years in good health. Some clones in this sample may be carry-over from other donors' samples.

In DNA, the CDR3 is TGTGCCAGCAGCCCGGGGAGGGCCTCCTACAATGAGCAGTTCTTC. Its protein is CASSPGRASYNEQFF. This chain uses TRBV7-2 with TRBJ2-1, with 7 bases that match TRBD2. The CDR3 is 15 amino acids. V gave up 5 bases and J gave up 0 bases; unmatched junction bases: 4. Germline V gene sequence: CDR1 SGHTA, CDR2 FQGNSA.